This TCR beta chain was documented in a study of blood T cell repertoires in COVID-19. Study overall: In each case, the material was cDNA or gDNA derived from T cells, B-cell-depleted T cells, or PBMCs.

Assay used: immunoSEQ multiplex PCR; TCRdb lists only in-frame clones, some missing. The sample holds 150,000 to 200,000 clones, 70% to 90% seen once. CDR3 length equals 13 residues. J gave up 4 bases and V 8 bases, and 5 bases lay outside the gene matches. Per the germline V gene, CDR1 is LGHDT and CDR2 is YNNKEL (reference sequence). The sequence derives from a man aged 60-69 years with active or convalescent COVID-19. Sequenced sample: peripheral blood. V is TRBV3-1 (or the pseudogene TRBV3-2) and J is TRBJ1-3, with 7 bases fitting TRBD1. CDR3 region: CASRGQDGNTIYF. CDR3 in DNA: TGTGCCAGCCGAGGACAGGACGGAAACACCATATATTTT.